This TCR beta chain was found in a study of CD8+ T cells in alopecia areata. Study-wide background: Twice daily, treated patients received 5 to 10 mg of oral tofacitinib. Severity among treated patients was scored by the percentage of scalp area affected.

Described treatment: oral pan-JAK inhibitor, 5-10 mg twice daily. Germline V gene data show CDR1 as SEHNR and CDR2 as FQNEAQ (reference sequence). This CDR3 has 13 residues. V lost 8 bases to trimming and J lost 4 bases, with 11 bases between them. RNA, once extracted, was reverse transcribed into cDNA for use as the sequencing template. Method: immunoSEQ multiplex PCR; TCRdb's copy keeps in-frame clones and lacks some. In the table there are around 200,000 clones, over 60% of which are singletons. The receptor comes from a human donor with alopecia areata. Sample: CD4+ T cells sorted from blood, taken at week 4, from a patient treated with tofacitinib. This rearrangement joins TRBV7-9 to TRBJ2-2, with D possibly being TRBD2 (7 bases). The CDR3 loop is CASGGAATGELFF. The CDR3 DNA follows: TGTGCCAGCGGGGGGGCCGCCACCGGGGAGCTGTTTTTT. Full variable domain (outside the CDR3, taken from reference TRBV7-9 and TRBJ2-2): DTGVSQNPRHKITKRGQNVTFRCDPISEHNRLYWYRQTLGQGPEFLTYFQNEAQLEKSRLLSDRFSAERPKGSFSTLEIQRTEQGDSAMYLCASGGAATGELFFGEGSRLTVL.